This T cell receptor beta chain was captured in a study of shared clonotypes between healthy human individuals. At the level of the study: The plates for each donor numbered three CD4 naive, three CD4 memory, two CD8 naive and one CD8 memory.

Overall study findings and caveats: Having only a few donors restricted how much genetic and exposure-history diversity was captured.

The split of CD4+ cells yielded CD45RA+ naive and CD45RA-negative memory subsets. Germline V gene data show CDR1 as KGHSH and CDR2 as LQKENI. Trimming took 11 bases from V and 3 from J; bases not matched to a gene: 15. The CDR3 covers 15 residues. The material for each subset, its genomic DNA, was split evenly across several immunoSEQ plates. Sequencing used immunoSEQ multiplex PCR; TCRdb keeps in-frame clones, though not all of them. The repertoire holds some 980,000 clones, with over 60% as singletons. A word on this clone: Its target is not known.

This TCR was recovered from a young man in good health. This rearrangement joins TRBV18 to TRBJ2-5; 7 bases are shared with TRBD1. The sequenced sample was memory CD4+ T cells sorted from blood. Subset given: CD45RA-negative fraction. DNA for the CDR3: TGTGCCTCTGCCAGCTCGACAGGGAGAGAAGAGACCCAGTACTTC. Protein product: CASASSTGREETQYF.